The sequence of this T cell receptor beta chain was determined in a study of PD-L1 blockade in urothelial cancer. The CDR3 length is 16 residues. Germline loops: CDR1 SGHTA, CDR2 FQGNSA. The ends lost 2 bases at V and 5 bases at J; junction bases unmatched: 7. Repertoires were generated with immunoSEQ multiplex PCR, while TCRdb's copy carries only in-frame clones and drops some. The data contain 40,000 to 50,000 clones, roughly 78% of them seen just once; the ten biggest clones take up roughly an eighth. This clone was detected once. Described time point: peripheral blood 6 weeks after treatment start. The study enrolled patients with locally advanced or metastatic urothelial carcinoma. For each patient, 1 to 8 samples were obtained, pretreatment and on-treatment.

The sequenced sample was PBMCs, obtained around atezolizumab (anti-PD-L1) treatment. The V and J genes are TRBV7-2 and TRBJ2-5; 11 positions match TRBD2. The receptor comes from a man aged 55 to 70 with urothelial cancer. The CDR3 reads CASSLMLAGGGETQYF. CDR3 bases: TGTGCCAGCAGCTTAATGCTAGCGGGAGGCGGGGAGACCCAGTACTTC. The full variable domain, in which reference TRBV7-2 and TRBJ2-5 provide the parts outside the CDR3, is GAGVSQSPSNKVTEKGKDVELRCDPISGHTALYWYRQSLGQGLEFLIYFQGNSAPDKSGLPSDRFSAERTGGSVSTLTIQRTQQEDSAVYLCASSLMLAGGGETQYFGPGTRLLVL.